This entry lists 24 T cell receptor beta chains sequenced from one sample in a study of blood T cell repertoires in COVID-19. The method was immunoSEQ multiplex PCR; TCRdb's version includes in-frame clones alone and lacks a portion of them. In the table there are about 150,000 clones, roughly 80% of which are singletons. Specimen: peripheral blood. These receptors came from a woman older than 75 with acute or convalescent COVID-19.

The DNA for the CDR3 is TGTGCCAGCAGTCGGACTAGCCGTCCCTACGAGCAGTACTTC. Amino acids: CASSRTSRPYEQYF. The V gene is TRBV27, the J gene TRBJ2-7, with 8 bases matching TRBD2. The CDR3 extends over 14 amino acids. The ends lost 5 bases at V and 2 bases at J; junction bases unmatched: 5. Per germline, CDR1 MNHEY and CDR2 SMNVEV (reference sequence).

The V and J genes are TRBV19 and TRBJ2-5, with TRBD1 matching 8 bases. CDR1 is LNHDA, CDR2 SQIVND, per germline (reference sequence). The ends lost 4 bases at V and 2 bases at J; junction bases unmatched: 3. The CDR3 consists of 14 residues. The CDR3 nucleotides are TGTGCCAGTAGTACCGGGACAGGACAAGAGACCCAGTACTTC. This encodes CASSTGTGQETQYF.

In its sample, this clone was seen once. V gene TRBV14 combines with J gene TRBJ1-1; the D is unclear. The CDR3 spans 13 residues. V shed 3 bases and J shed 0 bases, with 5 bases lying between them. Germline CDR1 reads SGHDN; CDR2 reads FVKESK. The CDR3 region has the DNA TGTGCCAGCAGCCAGAACATGAACACTGAAGCTTTCTTT. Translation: CASSQNMNTEAFF.

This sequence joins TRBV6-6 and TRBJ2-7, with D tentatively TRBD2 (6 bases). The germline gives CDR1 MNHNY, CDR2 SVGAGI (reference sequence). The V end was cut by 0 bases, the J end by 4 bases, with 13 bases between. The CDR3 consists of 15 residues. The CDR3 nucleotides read TGTGCCAGCAGTTACTCGGAGGGGCGGGCGTACGAGCAGTACTTC. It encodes CASSYSEGRAYEQYF.

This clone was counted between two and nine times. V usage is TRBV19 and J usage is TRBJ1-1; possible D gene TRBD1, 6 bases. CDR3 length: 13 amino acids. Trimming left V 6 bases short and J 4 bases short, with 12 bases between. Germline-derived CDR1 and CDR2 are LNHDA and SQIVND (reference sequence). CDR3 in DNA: TGTGCCAGTAGATCCCTCAGGGGCACTGAAGCTTTCTTT. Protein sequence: CASRSLRGTEAFF.

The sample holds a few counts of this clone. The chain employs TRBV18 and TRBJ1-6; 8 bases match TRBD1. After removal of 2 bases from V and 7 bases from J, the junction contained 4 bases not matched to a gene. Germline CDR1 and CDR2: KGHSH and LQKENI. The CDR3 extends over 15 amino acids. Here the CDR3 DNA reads TGTGCCAGCTCACCAGGGACAGGCGCGAATTCACCCCTCCACTTT. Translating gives CASSPGTGANSPLHF.

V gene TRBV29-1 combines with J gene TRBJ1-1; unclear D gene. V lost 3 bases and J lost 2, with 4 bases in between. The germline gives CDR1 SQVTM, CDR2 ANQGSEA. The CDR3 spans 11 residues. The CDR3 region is CSVESNTEAFF. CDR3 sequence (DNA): TGCAGCGTTGAGAGTAACACTGAAGCTTTCTTT.

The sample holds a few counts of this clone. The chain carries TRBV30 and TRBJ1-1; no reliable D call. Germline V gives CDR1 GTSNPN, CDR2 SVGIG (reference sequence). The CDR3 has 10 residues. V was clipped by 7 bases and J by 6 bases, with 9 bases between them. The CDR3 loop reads CAFEGAEAFF. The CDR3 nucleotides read TGTGCCTTTGAGGGAGCTGAAGCTTTCTTT.

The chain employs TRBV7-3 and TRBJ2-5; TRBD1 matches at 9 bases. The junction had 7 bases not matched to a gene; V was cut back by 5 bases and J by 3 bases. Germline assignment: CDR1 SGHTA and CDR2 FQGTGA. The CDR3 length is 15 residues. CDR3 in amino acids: CASSPTGTGKETQYF. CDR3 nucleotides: TGTGCCAGCAGCCCCACCGGGACAGGGAAAGAGACCCAGTACTTC. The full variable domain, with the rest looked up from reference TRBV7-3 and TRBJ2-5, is GAGVSQTPSNKVTEKGKYVELRCDPISGHTALYWYRQSLGQGPEFLIYFQGTGAADDSGLPNDRFFAVRPEGSVSTLKIQRTERGDSAVYLCASSPTGTGKETQYFGPGTRLLVL.

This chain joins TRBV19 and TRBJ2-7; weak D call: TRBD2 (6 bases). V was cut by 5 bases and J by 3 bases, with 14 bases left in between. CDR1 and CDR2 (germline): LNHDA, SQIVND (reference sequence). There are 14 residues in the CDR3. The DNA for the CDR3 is TGTGCCAGTAGTCGGGCTCGGGAGTTCTACGAGCAGTACTTC. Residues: CASSRAREFYEQYF.

CDR3 sequence: CASSQKPAPSSGANVLTF. CDR3 bases: TGCGCCAGCAGCCAAAAACCCGCCCCTAGCTCTGGGGCCAACGTCCTGACTTTC. The rearrangement joins TRBV4-3 to TRBJ2-6; D is uncertain. The germline V gene encodes CDR1 LGHNA and CDR2 YSLEER. The V end lost 2 bases, the J end lost 0 bases, and 14 bases lay between the germline ends. The CDR3 length is 18 residues.

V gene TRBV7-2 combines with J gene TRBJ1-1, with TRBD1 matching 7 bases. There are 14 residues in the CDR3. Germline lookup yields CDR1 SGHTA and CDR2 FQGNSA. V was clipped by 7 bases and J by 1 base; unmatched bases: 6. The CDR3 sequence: CASTRGTANTEAFF. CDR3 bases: TGTGCCAGCACGCGAGGGACAGCGAACACTGAAGCTTTCTTT.

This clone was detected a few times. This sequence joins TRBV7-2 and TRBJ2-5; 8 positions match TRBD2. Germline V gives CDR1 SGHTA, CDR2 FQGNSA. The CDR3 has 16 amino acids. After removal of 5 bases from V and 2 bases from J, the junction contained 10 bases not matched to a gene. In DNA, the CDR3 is TGTGCCAGCAGCCCCGGACAGCGGGGGTTTCAAGAGACCCAGTACTTC. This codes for CASSPGQRGFQETQYF.

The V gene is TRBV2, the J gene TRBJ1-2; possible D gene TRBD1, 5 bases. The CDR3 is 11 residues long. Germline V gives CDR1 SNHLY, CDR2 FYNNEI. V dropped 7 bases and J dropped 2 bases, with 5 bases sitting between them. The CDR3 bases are TGTGCCAGCAACAGGAACTATGGCTACACCTTC. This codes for CASNRNYGYTF.

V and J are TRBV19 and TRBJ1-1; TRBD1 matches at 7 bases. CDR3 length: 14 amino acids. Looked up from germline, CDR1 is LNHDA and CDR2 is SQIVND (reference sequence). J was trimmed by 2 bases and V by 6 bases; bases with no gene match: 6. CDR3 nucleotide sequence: TGTGCCAGTAGCCCTGACAGGGTAAACACTGAAGCTTTCTTT. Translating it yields CASSPDRVNTEAFF. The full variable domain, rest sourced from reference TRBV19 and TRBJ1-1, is DGGITQSPKYLFRKEGQNVTLSCEQNLNHDAMYWYRQDPGQGLRLIYYSQIVNDFQKGDIAEGYSVSREKKESFPLTVTSAQKNPTAFYLCASSPDRVNTEAFFGQGTRLTVV.

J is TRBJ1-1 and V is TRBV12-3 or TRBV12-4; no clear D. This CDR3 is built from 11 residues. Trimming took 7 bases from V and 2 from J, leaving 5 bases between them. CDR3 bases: TGTGCCAGCACCCTCAACACTGAAGCTTTCTTT. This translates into CASTLNTEAFF.

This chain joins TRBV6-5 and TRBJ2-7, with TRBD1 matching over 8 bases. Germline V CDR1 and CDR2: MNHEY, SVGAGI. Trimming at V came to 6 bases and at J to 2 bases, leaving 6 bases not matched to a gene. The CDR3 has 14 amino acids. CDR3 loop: CASRYRGSTYEQYF. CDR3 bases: TGTGCCAGCAGATACAGGGGGAGCACCTACGAGCAGTACTTC.

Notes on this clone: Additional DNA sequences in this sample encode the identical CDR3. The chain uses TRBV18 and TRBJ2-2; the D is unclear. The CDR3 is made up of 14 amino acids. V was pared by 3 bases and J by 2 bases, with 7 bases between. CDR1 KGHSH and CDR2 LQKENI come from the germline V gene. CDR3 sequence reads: CASSPSTNTGELFF. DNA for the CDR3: TGTGCCAGCTCACCTTCAACTAACACCGGGGAGCTGTTTTTT.

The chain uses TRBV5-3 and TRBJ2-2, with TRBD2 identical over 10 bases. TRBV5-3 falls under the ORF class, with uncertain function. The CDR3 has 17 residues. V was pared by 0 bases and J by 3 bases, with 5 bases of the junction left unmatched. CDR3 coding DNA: TGTGCCAGAAGCTTGGGGTCTAGCGGGAGCTACACCGGGGAGCTGTTTTTT. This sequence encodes CARSLGSSGSYTGELFF.

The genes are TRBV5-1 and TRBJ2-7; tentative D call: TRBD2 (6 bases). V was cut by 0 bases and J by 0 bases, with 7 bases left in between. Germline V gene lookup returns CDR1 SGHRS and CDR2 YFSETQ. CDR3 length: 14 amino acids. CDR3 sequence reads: CASSLVTSSYEQYF. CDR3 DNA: TGCGCCAGCAGCTTGGTGACTAGCTCCTACGAGCAGTACTTC.

The CDR3 loop reads CASSLVRGTGELFF. CDR3 nucleotides: TGTGCCAGCAGCTTAGTTAGGGGGACCGGGGAGCTGTTTTTT. The V call is TRBV11-2, the J call TRBJ2-2; D is possibly TRBD1 (6 bases). Germline V gene sequence: CDR1 SGHAT, CDR2 FQNNGV. V was cut by 1 base and J by 5 bases, with 8 bases left in between. This CDR3 has 14 amino acids.

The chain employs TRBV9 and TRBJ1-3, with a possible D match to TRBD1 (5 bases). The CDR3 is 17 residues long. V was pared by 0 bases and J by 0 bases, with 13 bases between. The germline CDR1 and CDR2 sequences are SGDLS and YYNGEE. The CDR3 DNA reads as TGTGCCAGCAGCGTAGGGGTTGCAGGGCTCTCTGGAAACACCATATATTTT. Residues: CASSVGVAGLSGNTIYF. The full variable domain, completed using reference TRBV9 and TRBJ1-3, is DSGVTQTPKHLITATGQRVTLRCSPRSGDLSVYWYQQSLDQGLQFLIQYYNGEERAKGNILERFSAQQFPDLHSELNLSSLELGDSALYFCASSVGVAGLSGNTIYFGEGSWLTVV.

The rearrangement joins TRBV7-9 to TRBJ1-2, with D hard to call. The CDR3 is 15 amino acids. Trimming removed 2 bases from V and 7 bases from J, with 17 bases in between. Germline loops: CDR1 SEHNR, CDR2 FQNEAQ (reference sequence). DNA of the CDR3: TGTGCCAGCAGCTTACGGGAGACGTCCCCCACTGGCTACACCTTC. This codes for CASSLRETSPTGYTF. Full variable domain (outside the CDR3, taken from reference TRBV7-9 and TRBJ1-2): DTGVSQNPRHKITKRGQNVTFRCDPISEHNRLYWYRQTLGQGPEFLTYFQNEAQLEKSRLLSDRFSAERPKGSFSTLEIQRTEQGDSAMYLCASSLRETSPTGYTFGSGTRLTVV.

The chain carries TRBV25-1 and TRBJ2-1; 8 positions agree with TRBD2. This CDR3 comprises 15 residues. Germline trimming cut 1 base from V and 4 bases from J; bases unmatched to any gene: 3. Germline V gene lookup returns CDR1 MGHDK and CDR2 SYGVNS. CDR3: CASSESTSGYNEQFF. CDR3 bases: TGTGCCAGCAGTGAATCAACTAGCGGATACAATGAGCAGTTCTTC.